The subject of this entry is one TCR beta chain. Antigen: not known. Here immunoSEQ multiplex PCR was the method, and the copy in TCRdb shows in-frame clones only, minus some. The sample has 60,000 to 65,000 clones, 70% to 90% seen once. The data belong to a study of OX40 agonist ivuxolimab in advanced cancers. Whole-study context: Prior anti-PD-1, anti-PD-L1 or anti-CTLA-4 therapy was allowed; approximately 41% had some.

CDR1 is KGHSH, CDR2 LQKENI, per germline. Trimming shortened V by 5 bases and J by 3 bases, and 8 bases separated the two germline ends. There are 13 residues in the CDR3. Regarding the study as a whole: By week 6 at 0.1 to 3.0 mg/kg, blood CD4+ and CD8+ T cells had expanded clonally.

Specimen: CD4+ or CD8+ T cells sorted from blood, collected in a trial of the OX40 agonist ivuxolimab. This TCR derives from an adult with an advanced solid tumor such as melanoma, head and neck, liver or kidney cancer. This sequence joins TRBV18 and TRBJ1-5, with D perhaps TRBD1 (5 bases). CDR3 nucleotides: TGTGCCAGCTCAAGGGACGACAATCAGCCCCAGCATTTT. This encodes CASSRDDNQPQHF.